This T cell receptor beta chain was recovered during a study of T cell repertoires in cytomegalovirus infection. In the case of this clonotype: Its antigen remains unknown.

TCRdb called the reads again in MiXCR, with one record for every CDR3 protein. Seen here are hundreds of thousands of distinct CDR3 sequences, roughly 30% observed once, and the top ten hold 13%. The CDR3 extends over 17 amino acids. From germline, CDR1 is LGHNT and CDR2 FRNRAP. V gave up 2 bases and J gave up 3 bases; unmatched junction bases: 11. The sequencing here drew on cultured CD8+ T cells from PBMCs, taken from culture after CMV antigen stimulation. The chain uses TRBV12-5 and TRBJ1-2; 8 nucleotides agree with TRBD1. This sequence was found in a human donor in good health (CMV status not recorded). Some clones in this sample may be carry-over from other donors' samples. The CDR3 spells CASGLYLTGQGDYGYTF. CDR3 DNA sequence: TGTGCTAGTGGTTTGTACCTGACCGGACAGGGCGACTATGGCTACACCTTC.